The 8 T cell receptor beta chains given below trace back to one sample, sequenced in a study of cytomegalovirus exposure and HLA in healthy donors. Primers: 60 Vbeta forward and 13 Jbeta reverse. Clones were read by immunoSEQ multiplex PCR, and TCRdb kept only the in-frame ones, dropping some. The sample lists some 150,000 clones, 70% to 90% occurring once. The specimen was PBMCs. These receptors all stem from a middle-aged man in good health and CMV-seronegative.

The chain joins TRBV11-3 to TRBJ1-1, with D unresolved. This CDR3 comprises 13 residues. Germline V gene sequence: CDR1 SGHNT, CDR2 YENEEA. The V and J ends lost 7 bases and 0 bases respectively, with 9 bases between them. The CDR3, as DNA: TGTGCCAGCACCACGGGAATGAACACTGAAGCTTTCTTT. Protein sequence: CASTTGMNTEAFF. Full variable domain (outside the CDR3, taken from reference TRBV11-3 and TRBJ1-1): EAGVVQSPRYKIIEKKQPVAFWCNPISGHNTLYWYLQNLGQGPELLIRYENEEAVDDSQLPKDRFSAERLKGVDSTLKIQPAELGDSAVYLCASTTGMNTEAFFGQGTRLTVV.

This clone appeared once. The rearrangement links TRBV2 to TRBJ2-7, with 8 positions matching TRBD2. The germline V gene encodes CDR1 SNHLY and CDR2 FYNNEI. CDR3 length: 14 residues. J gave up 2 bases and V 6 bases, and 6 bases lay outside the gene matches. This CDR3 is CASRGLAGPYEQYF. The DNA for the CDR3 is TGTGCCAGCAGGGGGCTAGCGGGCCCCTACGAGCAGTACTTC.

Only one count was recorded for this clone. The chain has TRBV15 and TRBJ1-2, with 9 nucleotides matching TRBD1. The CDR3 sequence is 15 residues long. Germline CDR1 reads LNHNV; CDR2 reads YYDKDF (reference sequence). Trimming at V came to 0 bases and at J to 4 bases, leaving 3 bases not matched to a gene. DNA of the CDR3: TGTGCCACCAGCAGAGATCGGGGACAGGGCTATGGCTACACCTTC. It is translated as CATSRDRGQGYGYTF.

CDR3 sequence reads: CASSEQRGTGEQYF. As DNA, the CDR3 is TGTGCCAGCAGTGAACAAAGGGGGACGGGCGAGCAGTACTTC. The chain recombines TRBV6-1 with TRBJ2-7, with a tentative D call TRBD1 (6 bases). Germline CDR1 MNHNS, CDR2 SASEGT. This CDR3 region has 14 residues. The germline V and J ends were trimmed by 2 bases and 6 bases, with 14 bases remaining between them.

The chain carries TRBV28 and TRBJ2-7; 7 nucleotides line up with TRBD1. V lost 8 bases, J lost 4 bases, and 2 bases stayed unmatched. This CDR3 has 11 amino acids. Germline assignment: CDR1 MDHEN and CDR2 SYDVKM. The CDR3 is CASGRGYEQYF. CDR3 nucleotides: TGTGCCAGCGGCAGGGGGTACGAGCAGTACTTC.

The J gene is TRBJ2-2, the V gene TRBV9, with D unresolved. There are 15 residues in the CDR3. V was shortened by 0 bases and J by 4 bases, with 10 bases between the two germline ends. Germline V gene data show CDR1 as SGDLS and CDR2 as YYNGEE. This CDR3 is CASSVASVGTGELFF. CDR3 in DNA: TGTGCCAGCAGCGTAGCTTCAGTTGGCACCGGGGAGCTGTTTTTT.

The chain is built from TRBV23-1 and TRBJ2-3, with a tentative D call TRBD1 (6 bases). TRBV23-1 is noted as an ORF with a role that remains uncertain. V was pared by 3 bases and J by 0 bases, with 16 bases between. There are 17 residues in the CDR3. CDR3 in amino acids: CASSQPPGETSTDTQYF. Written as DNA, the CDR3 is TGCGCCAGCAGTCAGCCCCCAGGGGAGACTAGCACAGATACGCAGTATTTT.

The chain has TRBV7-9 and TRBJ2-2; 10 nucleotides align to TRBD2. Germline V gene sequence: CDR1 SEHNR, CDR2 FQNEAQ (reference sequence). V shed 6 bases, J shed 1 base, and the junction held 14 bases outside the gene matches. The CDR3 totals 19 residues. DNA of the CDR3: TGTGCCAGCAGGGAATGGGGCCTAGCGGGGGACCTGAACACCGGGGAGCTGTTTTTT. Amino acid sequence: CASREWGLAGDLNTGELFF. The complete variable domain, with remaining parts taken from reference TRBV7-9 and TRBJ2-2, reads DTGVSQNPRHKITKRGQNVTFRCDPISEHNRLYWYRQTLGQGPEFLTYFQNEAQLEKSRLLSDRFSAERPKGSFSTLEIQRTEQGDSAMYLCASREWGLAGDLNTGELFFGEGSRLTVL.